The rows below give T cell receptor beta chains drawn from one sample of a study of shared clonotypes between healthy human individuals. Generated by immunoSEQ multiplex PCR, the TCRdb table keeps only in-frame clones and is missing some. The sample has 300,000 or so clones; around 67% are singletons. The sample consisted of memory CD4+ T cells sorted from blood. Receptors were obtained from a man in his thirties or forties in good health. CDR3s include the opening cysteine and the closing phenylalanine or tryptophan. Each record gives: V gene, D gene, clone size, J gene, CDR3 protein, CDR3 DNA. D genes are given only for firm matches. Some rows have no size entry. The others give once, few or many, or a class for an expanded clone.

v_gene: TRBV6-6
d_gene: TRBD2
abundance: -
j_gene: TRBJ2-7
CDR3aa: CASSSYTSGSKYEQYF
CDR3nt: TGTGCCAGCAGTTCTTACACTAGCGGGAGTAAGTACGAGCAGTACTTC

v_gene: TRBV14
d_gene: TRBD1
abundance: few
j_gene: TRBJ1-2
CDR3aa: CASSESGTGGVGYTF
CDR3nt: TGTGCCAGCAGCGAATCCGGGACAGGGGGGGTCGGCTACACCTTC

v_gene: TRBV9
d_gene: TRBD1
abundance: -
j_gene: TRBJ1-2
CDR3aa: CASSVEGTGYGYTF
CDR3nt: TGTGCCAGCAGCGTTGAAGGGACAGGGTATGGCTACACCTTC

v_gene: TRBV5-1
d_gene: TRBD2
abundance: -
j_gene: TRBJ2-7
CDR3aa: CASSPGTTSYEQYF
CDR3nt: TGCGCCAGCAGCCCCGGGACTACTTCATACGAGCAGTACTTC

v_gene: TRBV25-1
d_gene: -
abundance: -
j_gene: TRBJ1-5
CDR3aa: CASQKGGQSNQPQHF
CDR3nt: TGTGCCAGCCAAAAAGGAGGACAGAGCAATCAGCCCCAGCATTTT

v_gene: TRBV5-8
d_gene: -
abundance: -
j_gene: TRBJ2-1
CDR3aa: CASSRSFYNEQFF
CDR3nt: TGTGCCAGCAGCAGGTCCTTTTACAATGAGCAGTTCTTC

v_gene: TRBV6-5
d_gene: -
abundance: -
j_gene: TRBJ1-5
CDR3aa: CASSHSGLQPQHF
CDR3nt: TGTGCCAGCAGCCATTCAGGGTTGCAGCCCCAGCATTTT

v_gene: TRBV5-4
d_gene: -
abundance: -
j_gene: TRBJ2-2
CDR3aa: CASRSKDSTGELFF
CDR3nt: TGTGCCAGCAGAAGTAAAGACAGCACCGGGGAGCTGTTTTTT

v_gene: TRBV7-2
d_gene: -
abundance: -
j_gene: TRBJ1-3
CDR3aa: CASTHSGNAGNTIYF
CDR3nt: TGTGCCAGCACACATTCAGGGAATGCTGGAAACACCATATATTTT

v_gene: TRBV30
d_gene: -
abundance: -
j_gene: TRBJ1-5
CDR3aa: CAWSESSNQPQHF
CDR3nt: TGTGCCTGGAGTGAGAGTAGCAATCAGCCCCAGCATTTT

v_gene: TRBV5-1
d_gene: TRBD2
abundance: few
j_gene: TRBJ2-7
CDR3aa: CASRPRLAGGHEQYF
CDR3nt: TGCGCCAGCAGGCCACGACTAGCGGGAGGCCACGAGCAGTACTTC

v_gene: TRBV12-5
d_gene: -
abundance: -
j_gene: TRBJ2-1
CDR3aa: CASGLGAGVEQFF
CDR3nt: TGTGCTAGTGGTTTGGGGGCAGGGGTTGAGCAGTTCTTC

v_gene: TRBV15
d_gene: TRBD2
abundance: -
j_gene: TRBJ2-1
CDR3aa: CATSSPMGFGGRSSYNEQFF
CDR3nt: TGTGCCACCAGCAGCCCCATGGGATTCGGGGGGAGATCTTCCTACAATGAGCAGTTCTTC

v_gene: TRBV27
d_gene: TRBD2
abundance: -
j_gene: TRBJ2-5
CDR3aa: CASSRRTSGPQETQYF
CDR3nt: TGTGCCAGCAGTCGCCGGACTAGCGGTCCTCAAGAGACCCAGTACTTC

v_gene: TRBV27
d_gene: TRBD1
abundance: many
j_gene: TRBJ1-5
CDR3aa: CASSTRWTGEGQPQHF
CDR3nt: TGTGCCAGCAGTACACGATGGACAGGGGAAGGTCAGCCCCAGCATTTT

v_gene: TRBV2
d_gene: -
abundance: -
j_gene: TRBJ1-1
CDR3aa: CASSLRSVSSEAFF
CDR3nt: TGTGCCAGCAGCTTACGGAGCGTGTCGTCTGAAGCTTTCTTT

v_gene: TRBV5-1
d_gene: -
abundance: -
j_gene: TRBJ2-1
CDR3aa: CASSLEVAANEQFF
CDR3nt: TGCGCCAGCAGCTTGGAGGTAGCGGCGAATGAGCAGTTCTTC

v_gene: TRBV11-3
d_gene: -
abundance: -
j_gene: TRBJ2-7
CDR3aa: CASSLLGLVYEQYF
CDR3nt: TGTGCCAGCAGCTTATTGGGACTTGTCTACGAGCAGTACTTC

v_gene: TRBV5-6
d_gene: -
abundance: -
j_gene: TRBJ2-7
CDR3aa: CASSLRQKYEQYF
CDR3nt: TGTGCCAGCAGCTTGCGACAGAAATACGAGCAGTACTTC

v_gene: TRBV28
d_gene: TRBD2
abundance: -
j_gene: TRBJ2-3
CDR3aa: CASRTSGRVPDTQYF
CDR3nt: TGTGCCAGCAGGACTAGCGGGAGGGTACCAGATACGCAGTATTTT

v_gene: TRBV19
d_gene: -
abundance: -
j_gene: TRBJ1-5
CDR3aa: CASRSGGAFSNQPQHF
CDR3nt: TGTGCCAGCCGCTCTGGGGGGGCTTTTAGCAATCAGCCCCAGCATTTT

v_gene: TRBV27
d_gene: -
abundance: -
j_gene: TRBJ1-5
CDR3aa: CASSPPGGQPQHF
CDR3nt: TGTGCCAGCAGCCCACCCGGGGGTCAGCCCCAGCATTTT

v_gene: TRBV11-3
d_gene: TRBD2
abundance: -
j_gene: TRBJ2-3
CDR3aa: CASSQASRGLADTQYF
CDR3nt: TGTGCCAGCAGCCAGGCCTCGCGGGGGTTAGCAGATACGCAGTATTTT

v_gene: TRBV6-5
d_gene: -
abundance: -
j_gene: TRBJ2-2
CDR3aa: CASSYRGNGAGELFF
CDR3nt: TGTGCCAGCAGTTACCGGGGAAATGGTGCCGGGGAGCTGTTTTTT

v_gene: TRBV5-1
d_gene: TRBD2
abundance: -
j_gene: TRBJ2-5
CDR3aa: CASSLASGTRKETQYF
CDR3nt: TGCGCCAGCAGCTTGGCCTCCGGGACTAGGAAAGAGACCCAGTACTTC